Each of the 18 T cell receptor beta chains below was sequenced from the same sample in a study of Graves' ophthalmopathy and Graves' hyperthyroidism (dated by TCRdb to 2017 to 2018). The instrument given in TCRdb is Illumina HiSeq 2000. For repertoire sequencing, TCR beta CDR3 regions were amplified from RNA transcripts. A first-round RT-PCR used HTBI primers with the Qiagen OneStep RT-PCR kit, followed by a second-round multiplex PCR, size selection and purification. The public reads were reprocessed in TCRdb via fastp at Q25 and MiXCR, keeping in-frame beta chains. CDR3 protein duplicates are merged, each entry listing the most common genes and DNA. For this sample there are more than 550,000 distinct CDR3 sequences; about 41% appear just once. The ten largest clones capture 2.5% to 3.5% of the sample. The material sequenced was peripheral blood. These receptors came from an adult man with Graves' ophthalmopathy.

As to this clonotype: A read error may explain this, as a much larger clone is one base away. The chain employs TRBV19 and TRBJ1-2; TRBD1 agrees at 7 bases. In germline, CDR1 is LNHDA, CDR2 SQIVND (reference sequence). Trimming took 7 bases from V and 4 from J; bases not matched to a gene: 15. The CDR3 covers 16 residues. The CDR3 sequence: CASTLRSPDRSYGYTF. The DNA for the CDR3 is TGTGCCAGTACATTGAGAAGCCCGGACAGGTCCTATGGCTACACCTTC.

CDR3: CASSEAPTGFGYTF. As DNA, the CDR3 is TGTGCCAGCAGTGAAGCGCCGACAGGGTTTGGCTACACCTTC. The chain carries TRBV6-6 and TRBJ1-2; 7 positions match TRBD1. This CDR3 contains 14 residues. V lost 5 bases and J lost 7; bases outside the gene matches: 10. Per germline, CDR1 MNHNY and CDR2 SVGAGI (reference sequence).

The gene calls are TRBV25-1 and TRBJ2-5, with D unresolved. The CDR3 spans 14 residues. CDR1 and CDR2 (germline): MGHDK, SYGVNS. V lost 1 base and J lost 2, with 8 bases in between. The DNA for the CDR3 is TGTGCCAGCAGTGAATCCCCCAGGCAAGAGACCCAGTACTTC. Residues: CASSESPRQETQYF. Full variable domain (remainder filled in from reference TRBV25-1 and TRBJ2-5): EADIYQTPRYLVIGTGKKITLECSQTMGHDKMYWYQQDPGMELHLIHYSYGVNSTEKGDLSSESTVSRIRTEHFPLTLESARPSHTSQYLCASSESPRQETQYFGPGTRLLVL.

This clonotype was recorded many times. The rearrangement joins TRBV20-1 to TRBJ1-2, with D tentatively TRBD1 (5 bases). V was pared by 1 base and J by 6 bases, with 9 bases between. Germline-derived CDR1 and CDR2 are DFQATT and SNEGSKA (reference sequence). The CDR3 length is 12 residues. The CDR3 region is CSARGGGDGYTF. The CDR3 nucleotides are TGCAGTGCTAGAGGGGGAGGGGATGGCTACACCTTC.

The J gene is TRBJ2-3, the V gene TRBV15; D ambiguous. Germline values: CDR1 LNHNV, CDR2 YYDKDF (reference sequence). The CDR3 contains 15 residues. V was shortened by 1 base and J by 6 bases, with 14 bases between the two germline ends. The CDR3 loop reads CATSRGSLPLDTQYF. CDR3 DNA: TGTGCCACCAGCAGAGGTAGTCTTCCCTTGGATACGCAGTATTTT. The complete variable domain, with remaining parts taken from reference TRBV15 and TRBJ2-3, reads DAMVIQNPRYQVTQFGKPVTLSCSQTLNHNVMYWYQQKSSQAPKLLFHYYDKDFNNEADTPDNFQSRRPNTSFCFLDIRSPGLGDTAMYLCATSRGSLPLDTQYFGPGTRLTVL.

With respect to this clonotype: A read error may be the cause here, since a much bigger clone is one base away. The chain links TRBV5-1 to TRBJ2-7; 13 nucleotides line up with TRBD2. The CDR3 loop spans 15 amino acids. Looked up from germline, CDR1 is SGHRS and CDR2 is YFSETQ. The CDR3 is CASGTGTSGIGEQCF. The CDR3 nucleotides read TGCGCCAGCGGAACTGGGACTAGCGGGATTGGAGAGCAGTGCTTC.

At least ten counts were recorded for this clonotype. The V call is TRBV19, the J call TRBJ1-2; tentatively, D is TRBD1 (5 bases). The CDR3 consists of 14 residues. V was trimmed by 7 bases and J by 4 bases, leaving 16 bases between them. Germline V gene sequence: CDR1 LNHDA, CDR2 SQIVND (reference sequence). The CDR3 loop reads CASTSGGVGYGYTF. The CDR3 DNA reads TGTGCCAGTACCTCGGGGGGGGTTGGCTATGGCTACACCTTC.

This clonotype occurred many times. This rearrangement joins TRBV10-3 to TRBJ2-2; TRBD2 is a possible D gene (6 bases). V was shortened by 6 bases and J by 0 bases, with 11 bases between the two germline ends. CDR1 is ENHRY, CDR2 SYGVKD, per germline. The CDR3 contains 15 residues. The CDR3 spells CAIREGTTNTGELFF. As DNA, the CDR3 is TGTGCCATCAGGGAGGGTACAACGAACACCGGGGAGCTGTTTTTT.

This sequence joins TRBV7-8 and TRBJ2-7; 14 bases are shared with TRBD2. The CDR3 has 18 amino acids. Unmatched junction bases numbered 11, after V lost 2 bases and J lost 5 bases. Germline V gene data show CDR1 as SGHVS and CDR2 as FQNEAQ. For the CDR3, the DNA is TGTGCCAGCAGCTTAAAAAGACTAGCGGGAGGGCCTAGCCACGAGCAGTACTTC. Translating it yields CASSLKRLAGGPSHEQYF.

This clonotype was counted a few times. The rearrangement links TRBV4-1 to TRBJ1-6; 8 bases agree with TRBD1. The junction had 5 bases not matched to a gene; V was cut back by 5 bases and J by 5 bases. Germline V gene data show CDR1 as MGHRA and CDR2 as YSYEKL. The CDR3 covers 15 residues. CDR3 DNA: TGCGCCAGCAGCAGCAGGGGGCAAGATAATTCACCCCTCCACTTT. Translating gives CASSSRGQDNSPLHF.

This clonotype was observed many times. The chain uses TRBV11-1 and TRBJ2-5; TRBD2 matches at 11 bases. The CDR3 is 14 residues long. The germline gives CDR1 SGHAT, CDR2 FQDESV (reference sequence). Trimming removed 5 bases from V and 7 bases from J; junction bases left unmatched: 6. The DNA of the CDR3 is TGTGCCAGCAGCCCCGGGACTAGCGGCCTGACCCAGTACTTC. Its translation is CASSPGTSGLTQYF.

The sample holds many counts of this clonotype. V gene TRBV24-1 combines with J gene TRBJ2-5, with D unclear. Trimming left V 2 bases short and J 1 base short, with 10 bases between. CDR1 KGHDR and CDR2 SFDVKD come from the germline V gene. The CDR3 is 15 residues long. CDR3 bases: TGTGCCACCAGTGATTCCACGGATACCCAAGAGACCCAGTACTTC. Translated, it gives CATSDSTDTQETQYF.

This clonotype occurred many times. The chain has TRBV5-1 and TRBJ2-7; D may be TRBD2 (6 bases). The ends were cut back, 4 bases at V and 4 bases at J, with 12 bases in the middle. CDR3 size: 13 residues. Germline V gene data show CDR1 as SGHRS and CDR2 as YFSETQ. In nucleotides, the CDR3 is TGCGCCAGCAGCCCGGGAGTTGGTTACGAGCAGTACTTC. As protein: CASSPGVGYEQYF.

In its sample, this clonotype was seen many times. At one end, the junction sequence differs from germline, possibly due to a read error. V gene TRBV18 combines with J gene TRBJ1-2, with 9 bases lining up with TRBD1. The CDR3 contains 14 residues. Germline V gene lookup returns CDR1 KGHSH and CDR2 LQKENI. The CDR3 region is CASSPQGQGYGYTF. The CDR3, as DNA: TGTGCCAGCTCGCCACAGGGACAGGGCTATGGCTACACCTTC.

This chain joins TRBV12-5 and TRBJ2-5; 12 bases align to TRBD2. Germline-derived CDR1 and CDR2 are LGHNT and FRNRAP. CDR3 size: 18 residues. Trimming cost V 1 base and J 2 bases; bases outside gene matches: 8. Written as DNA, the CDR3 is TGTGCTAGTGGTTTGGGGCTAGCGGGAGGGCGACGACAAGAGACCCAGTACTTC. Translating gives CASGLGLAGGRRQETQYF. The whole variable domain, filled in from reference TRBV12-5 and TRBJ2-5, reads DARVTQTPRHKVTEMGQEVTMRCQPILGHNTVFWYRQTMMQGLELLAYFRNRAPLDDSGMPKDRFSAEMPDATLATLKIQPSEPRDSAVYFCASGLGLAGGRRQETQYFGPGTRLLVL.

The chain links TRBV19 to TRBJ2-7; tentatively, D is TRBD1 (6 bases). Trimming removed 3 bases at V and 8 bases at J, with 11 bases between. The CDR3 extends over 12 amino acids. Germline V CDR1 and CDR2: LNHDA, SQIVND (reference sequence). This chain's CDR3 is CASSIQGIKQYF. CDR3 sequence (DNA): TGTGCCAGTAGTATTCAGGGGATCAAGCAGTACTTC.

The rearrangement links TRBV20-1 to TRBJ1-4; D not resolved. CDR3 length: 14 amino acids. Between the trimmed V and J ends, which lost 2 bases and 5 bases, there was a span of 12 bases. Looked up from germline, CDR1 is DFQATT and CDR2 is SNEGSKA (reference sequence). The CDR3 loop is CSARNPTGNEKLFF. The CDR3 nucleotides are TGCAGTGCTAGAAACCCGACCGGGAATGAAAAACTGTTTTTT.

In the case of this clonotype: The CDR3 does not close with the conserved phenylalanine or tryptophan, likely indicating a read error. The DNA is omitted, as the CDR3 cannot be located on it reliably, and the CDR3 follows TCRdb's listing. The V call is TRBV10-3, the J call TRBJ2-7; TRBD1 is the table's D call and was not checked against the DNA. Germline CDR1 and CDR2: ENHRY and SYGVKD. The CDR3 is 8 amino acids long, termini counted. CDR3 region: CAISEYGQ.